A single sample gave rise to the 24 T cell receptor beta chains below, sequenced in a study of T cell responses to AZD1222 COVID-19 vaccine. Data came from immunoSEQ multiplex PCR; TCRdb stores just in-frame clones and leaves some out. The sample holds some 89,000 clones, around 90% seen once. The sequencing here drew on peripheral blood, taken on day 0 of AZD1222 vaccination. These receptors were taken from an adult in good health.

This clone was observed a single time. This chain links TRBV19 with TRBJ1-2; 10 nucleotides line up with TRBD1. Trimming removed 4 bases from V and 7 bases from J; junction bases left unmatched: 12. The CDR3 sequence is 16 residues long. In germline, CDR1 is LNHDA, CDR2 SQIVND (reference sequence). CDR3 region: CASSTVGTGVVTGYTF. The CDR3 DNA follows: TGTGCCAGTAGTACCGTCGGGACAGGGGTTGTAACTGGCTACACCTTC.

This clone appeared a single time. CDR3 in DNA: TGTGCCAGCAGCTTAGCAGGTCGAGATACGCAGTATTTT. Amino acids: CASSLAGRDTQYF. This chain uses TRBV7-6 with TRBJ2-3; D gene ambiguous. Deletions cut 0 bases from V and 5 bases from J, with 6 bases between. There are 13 residues in the CDR3. Germline CDR1 is SGHVS and CDR2 is FNYEAQ.

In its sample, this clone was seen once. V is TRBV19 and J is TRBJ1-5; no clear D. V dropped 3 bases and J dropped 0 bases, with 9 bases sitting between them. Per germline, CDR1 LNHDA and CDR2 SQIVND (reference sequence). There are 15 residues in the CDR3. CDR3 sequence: CASSMVGHSNQPQHF. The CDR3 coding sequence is TGTGCCAGTAGTATGGTAGGGCATAGCAATCAGCCCCAGCATTTT.

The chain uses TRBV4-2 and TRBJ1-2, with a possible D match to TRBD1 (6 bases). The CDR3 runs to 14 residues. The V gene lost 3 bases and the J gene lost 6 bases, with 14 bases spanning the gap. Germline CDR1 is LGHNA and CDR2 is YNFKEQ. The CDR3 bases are TGTGCCAGCAGCCATCAACAGGGAAGGGATGGCTACACCTTC. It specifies CASSHQQGRDGYTF.

The CDR3 DNA reads as TGTGCCAGCAGCTTAGCAGGGGGCAAGTACGAGCAGTACTTC. Residues: CASSLAGGKYEQYF. The V call is TRBV11-2, the J call TRBJ2-7; TRBD1 agrees at 8 bases. The CDR3 length is 14 residues. V shed 1 base and J 4 bases; nucleotides not matched to a gene: 3. The germline V gene has CDR1 SGHAT and CDR2 FQNNGV.

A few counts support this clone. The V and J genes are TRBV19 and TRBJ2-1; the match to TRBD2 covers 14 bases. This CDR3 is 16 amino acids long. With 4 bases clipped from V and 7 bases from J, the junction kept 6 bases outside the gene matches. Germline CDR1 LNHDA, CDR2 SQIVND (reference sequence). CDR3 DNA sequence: TGTGCCAGTAGTAAGACTAGCGGGGGGGCAGGTAATGAGCAGTTCTTC. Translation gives CASSKTSGGAGNEQFF.

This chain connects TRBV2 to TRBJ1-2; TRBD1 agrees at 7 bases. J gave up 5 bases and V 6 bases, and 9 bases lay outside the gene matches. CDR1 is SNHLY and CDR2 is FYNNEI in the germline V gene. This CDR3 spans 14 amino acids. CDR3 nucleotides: TGTGCCAGCAGACCCCAGAGACAGGGATATGGCTACACCTTC. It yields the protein CASRPQRQGYGYTF.

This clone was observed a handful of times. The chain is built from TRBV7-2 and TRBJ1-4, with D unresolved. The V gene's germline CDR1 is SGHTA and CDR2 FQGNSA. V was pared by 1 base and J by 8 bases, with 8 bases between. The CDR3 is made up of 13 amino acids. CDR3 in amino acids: CASSLVADEKLFF. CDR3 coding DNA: TGTGCCAGCAGCTTAGTTGCGGACGAAAAACTGTTTTTT.

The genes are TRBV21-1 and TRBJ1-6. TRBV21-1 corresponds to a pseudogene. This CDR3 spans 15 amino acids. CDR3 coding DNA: TGTGCCAGCAGCAAAGAGGCGTTGGGTAATTCACCCCTCCACTTT. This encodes CASSKEALGNSPLHF.

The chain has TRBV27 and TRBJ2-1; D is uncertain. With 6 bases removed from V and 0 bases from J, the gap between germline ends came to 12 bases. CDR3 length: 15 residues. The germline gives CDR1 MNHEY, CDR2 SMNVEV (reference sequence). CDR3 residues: CASRSQDSSYNEQFF. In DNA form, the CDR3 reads TGTGCCAGCAGGTCCCAGGATAGCTCCTACAATGAGCAGTTCTTC.

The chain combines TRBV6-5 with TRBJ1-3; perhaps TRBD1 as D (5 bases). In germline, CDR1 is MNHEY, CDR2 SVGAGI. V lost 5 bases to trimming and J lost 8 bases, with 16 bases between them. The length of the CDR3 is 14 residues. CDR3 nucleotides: TGTGCCAGCAGTCGGGACCGCCAATTGGACACCATATATTTT. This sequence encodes CASSRDRQLDTIYF.

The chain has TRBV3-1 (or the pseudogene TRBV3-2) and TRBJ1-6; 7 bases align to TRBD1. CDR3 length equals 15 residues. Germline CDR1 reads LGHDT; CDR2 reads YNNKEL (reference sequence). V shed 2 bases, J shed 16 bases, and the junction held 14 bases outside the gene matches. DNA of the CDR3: TGTGCCAGCAGCCAACGGACAGGAGCGGCCCCAGGTCTCCACTTT. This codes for CASSQRTGAAPGLHF.

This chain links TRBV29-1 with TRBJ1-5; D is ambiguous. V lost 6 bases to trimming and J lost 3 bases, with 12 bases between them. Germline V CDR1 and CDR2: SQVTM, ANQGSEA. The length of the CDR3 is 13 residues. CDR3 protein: CSVGEPDNQPQHF. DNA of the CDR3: TGCAGCGTGGGTGAACCAGACAATCAGCCCCAGCATTTT.

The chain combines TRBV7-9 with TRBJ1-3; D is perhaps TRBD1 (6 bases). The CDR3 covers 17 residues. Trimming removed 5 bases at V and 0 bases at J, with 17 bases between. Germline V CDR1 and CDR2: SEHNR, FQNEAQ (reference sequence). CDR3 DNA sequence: TGTGCCAGCAGCCCCCGCGGGGGCCGGGGCTCTGGAAACACCATATATTTT. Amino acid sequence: CASSPRGGRGSGNTIYF.

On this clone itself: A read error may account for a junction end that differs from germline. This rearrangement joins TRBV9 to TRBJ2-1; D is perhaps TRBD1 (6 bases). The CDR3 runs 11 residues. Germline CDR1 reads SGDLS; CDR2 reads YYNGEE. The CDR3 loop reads CASSATTGLLF. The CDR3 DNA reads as TGTGCCAGCAGCGCGACGACAGGTTTACTCTTC.

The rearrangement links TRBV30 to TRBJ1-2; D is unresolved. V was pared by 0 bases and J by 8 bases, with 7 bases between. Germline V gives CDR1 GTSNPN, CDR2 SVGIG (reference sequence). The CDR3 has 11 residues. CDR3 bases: TGTGCCTGGAGTGTAGGTGCGGGCTACACCTTC. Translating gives CAWSVGAGYTF.

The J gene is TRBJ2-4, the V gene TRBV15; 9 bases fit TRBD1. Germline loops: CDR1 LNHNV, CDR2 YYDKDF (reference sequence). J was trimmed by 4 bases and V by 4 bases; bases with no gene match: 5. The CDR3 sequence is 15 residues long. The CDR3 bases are TGTGCCACCAGCAAAGCCGGGACAGGGAAAAACATTCAGTACTTC. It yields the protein CATSKAGTGKNIQYF.

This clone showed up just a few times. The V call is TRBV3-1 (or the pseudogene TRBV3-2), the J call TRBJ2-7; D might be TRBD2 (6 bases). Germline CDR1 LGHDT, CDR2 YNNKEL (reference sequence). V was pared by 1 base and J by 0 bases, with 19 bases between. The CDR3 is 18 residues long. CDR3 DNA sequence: TGTGCCAGCAGCCAAGTCCCTCCGGTGGCGGGATACTCCTACGAGCAGTACTTC. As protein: CASSQVPPVAGYSYEQYF.

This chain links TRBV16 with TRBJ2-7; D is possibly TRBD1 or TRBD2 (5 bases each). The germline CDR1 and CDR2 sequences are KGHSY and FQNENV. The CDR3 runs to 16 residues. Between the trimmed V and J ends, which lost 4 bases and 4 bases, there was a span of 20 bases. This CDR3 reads CASSPPTRDGVYEQYF. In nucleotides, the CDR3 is TGTGCCAGCAGCCCCCCCACCCGGGACGGAGTTTACGAGCAGTACTTC.

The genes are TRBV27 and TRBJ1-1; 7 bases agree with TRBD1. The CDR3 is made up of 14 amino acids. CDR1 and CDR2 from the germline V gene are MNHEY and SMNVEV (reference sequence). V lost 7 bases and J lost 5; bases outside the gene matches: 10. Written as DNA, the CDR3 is TGTGCCAGCAATGGGAGGGGGCTGAGGACTGAAGCTTTCTTT. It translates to CASNGRGLRTEAFF.

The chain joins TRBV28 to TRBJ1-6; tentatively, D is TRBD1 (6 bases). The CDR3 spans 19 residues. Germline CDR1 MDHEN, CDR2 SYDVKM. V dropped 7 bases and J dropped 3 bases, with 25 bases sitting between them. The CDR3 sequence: CASNPSQGLGALYNSPLHF. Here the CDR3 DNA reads TGTGCCAGCAATCCGTCGCAGGGTTTGGGGGCGCTCTATAATTCACCCCTCCACTTT.

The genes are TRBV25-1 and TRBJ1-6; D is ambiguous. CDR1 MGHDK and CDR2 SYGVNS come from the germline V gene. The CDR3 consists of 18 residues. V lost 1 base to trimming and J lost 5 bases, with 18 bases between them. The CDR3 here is CASSESRRRGRNNSPLHF. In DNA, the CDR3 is TGTGCCAGCAGTGAATCCCGGCGCAGAGGCAGAAATAATTCACCCCTCCACTTT. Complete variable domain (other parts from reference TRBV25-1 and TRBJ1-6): EADIYQTPRYLVIGTGKKITLECSQTMGHDKMYWYQQDPGMELHLIHYSYGVNSTEKGDLSSESTVSRIRTEHFPLTLESARPSHTSQYLCASSESRRRGRNNSPLHFGNGTRLTVT.

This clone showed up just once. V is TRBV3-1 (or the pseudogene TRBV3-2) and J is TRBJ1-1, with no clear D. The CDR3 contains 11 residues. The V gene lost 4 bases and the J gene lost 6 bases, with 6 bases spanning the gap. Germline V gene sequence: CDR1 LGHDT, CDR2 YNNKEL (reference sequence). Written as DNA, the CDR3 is TGTGCCAGCAGCCGAGCAGCTGAAGCTTTCTTT. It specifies CASSRAAEAFF.

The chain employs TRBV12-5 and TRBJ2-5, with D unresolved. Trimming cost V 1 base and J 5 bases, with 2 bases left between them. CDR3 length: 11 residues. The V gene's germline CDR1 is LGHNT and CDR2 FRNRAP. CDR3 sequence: CASGLEETQYF. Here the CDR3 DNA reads TGTGCTAGTGGTTTGGAGGAGACCCAGTACTTC. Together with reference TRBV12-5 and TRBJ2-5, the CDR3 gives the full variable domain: DARVTQTPRHKVTEMGQEVTMRCQPILGHNTVFWYRQTMMQGLELLAYFRNRAPLDDSGMPKDRFSAEMPDATLATLKIQPSEPRDSAVYFCASGLEETQYFGPGTRLLVL.